These 32 T cell receptor beta chains originate from one sample sequenced in a study of identifying expanded T cells in peripheral blood. Sequencing was performed with immunoSEQ multiplex PCR; in TCRdb, only in-frame clones are kept and a portion is missing. The table includes about 110,000 clones, about nine tenths detected once. Source material: blood. These receptors were taken from a person aged 18 to 69 in good health.

This chain joins TRBV18 and TRBJ2-5; TRBD2 might be the D (7 bases). The CDR3 is 15 residues long. The V gene's germline CDR1 is KGHSH and CDR2 LQKENI. V was pared by 3 bases and J by 1 base, with 12 bases between. Here the CDR3 DNA reads TGTGCCAGCTCACCCACGGGGGGCCTCCAAGAGACCCAGTACTTC. The encoded protein is CASSPTGGLQETQYF.

J is TRBJ2-1 and V is TRBV10-2, with a weak D call TRBD2 (7 bases). The CDR3 is 13 residues long. Germline values: CDR1 WSHSY, CDR2 SAAADI. V was shortened by 10 bases and J by 9 bases, with 19 bases between the two germline ends. CDR3 DNA: TGCGCCACGGAGGGGGGGGATGACGCTGAGCAGTTCTTC. This translates into CATEGGDDAEQFF.

The CDR3 here is CASIGYGTYEQYF. CDR3 DNA sequence: TGTGCCAGCATCGGATACGGTACCTACGAGCAGTACTTC. This rearrangement joins TRBV27 to TRBJ2-7; D is unresolved. With 7 bases removed from V and 2 bases from J, the gap between germline ends came to 12 bases. Germline CDR1 is MNHEY and CDR2 is SMNVEV (reference sequence). CDR3 length: 13 residues.

This clone was counted only a few times. V gene TRBV5-1 combines with J gene TRBJ2-5; TRBD2 matches at 7 bases. Germline assignment: CDR1 SGHRS and CDR2 YFSETQ. V shed 1 base and J 4 bases; nucleotides not matched to a gene: 7. The CDR3 loop spans 15 amino acids. The CDR3 DNA is TGCGCCAGCAGCTTGAATGAGGGCGGGAGAGAGACCCAGTACTTC. Translating gives CASSLNEGGRETQYF.

V usage is TRBV9 and J usage is TRBJ2-1, with D unclear. This CDR3 is 14 amino acids long. Trimming removed 2 bases at V and 3 bases at J, with 9 bases between. Germline CDR1 is SGDLS and CDR2 is YYNGEE. The CDR3 sequence: CASSVNTGYNEQFF. The CDR3 bases are TGTGCCAGCAGCGTCAACACTGGCTACAATGAGCAGTTCTTC.

The chain links TRBV7-9 to TRBJ2-7; D call uncertain. The V gene's germline CDR1 is SEHNR and CDR2 FQNEAQ (reference sequence). V lost 0 bases, J lost 3 bases, and 9 bases lay in between. This CDR3 spans 14 amino acids. DNA of the CDR3: TGTGCCAGCAGCTTAGCTAGGCCCGGCTACGAGCAGTACTTC. Encoded protein: CASSLARPGYEQYF.

This chain uses TRBV5-1 with TRBJ2-1; 8 nucleotides agree with TRBD1. The J segment lost 7 bases and the V segment lost 1 base, leaving 4 bases of the junction unmatched. The CDR3 contains 14 residues. Germline CDR1 SGHRS, CDR2 YFSETQ. The CDR3 region is CASSLTGGENEQFF. CDR3 coding DNA: TGCGCCAGCAGCTTGACAGGGGGTGAAAATGAGCAGTTCTTC.

The V and J genes are TRBV7-6 and TRBJ1-4; 8 bases are a match to TRBD1. The CDR3 sequence is 14 residues long. Germline V CDR1 and CDR2: SGHVS, FNYEAQ. V gave up 3 bases and J gave up 6 bases; unmatched junction bases: 3. The CDR3 coding sequence is TGTGCCAGCAGCTTCCAGACAGGGGATGAAAAACTGTTTTTT. It is translated as CASSFQTGDEKLFF.

The chain recombines TRBV27 with TRBJ2-5; D is uncertain. The V gene lost 6 bases and the J gene lost 0 bases, with 8 bases spanning the gap. Germline V gives CDR1 MNHEY, CDR2 SMNVEV (reference sequence). The CDR3 is 13 residues long. The DNA of the CDR3 is TGTGCCAGCAGGTGGGGTAACCAAGAGACCCAGTACTTC. It specifies CASRWGNQETQYF.

This clone was observed a few times. V is TRBV19 and J is TRBJ2-7; 7 nucleotides align to TRBD2. Germline loops: CDR1 LNHDA, CDR2 SQIVND (reference sequence). After removal of 5 bases from V and 3 bases from J, the junction contained 7 bases not matched to a gene. The CDR3 has 14 amino acids. CDR3 protein: CASSPSGTNYEQYF. In nucleotides, the CDR3 is TGTGCCAGTAGTCCGAGCGGGACTAACTACGAGCAGTACTTC.

This clone appeared once. CDR3 amino acids: CASRRGRETQYF. In nucleotides, the CDR3 is TGTGCCAGTAGGCGGGGAAGAGAGACCCAGTACTTC. The genes are TRBV7-9 and TRBJ2-5; maybe TRBD2 (6 bases). The CDR3 is 12 residues long. V was cut by 9 bases and J by 4 bases, with 12 bases left in between. Germline V CDR1 and CDR2: SEHNR, FQNEAQ (reference sequence).

The gene calls are TRBV30 and TRBJ1-1; weak D call: TRBD1 (5 bases). CDR3 length: 14 residues. Trimming cost V 1 base and J 0 bases, with 9 bases left between them. Germline V lookup: CDR1 GTSNPN, CDR2 SVGIG (reference sequence). DNA of the CDR3: TGTGCCTGGAGTGGGGGCAGGATGAACACTGAAGCTTTCTTT. It is translated as CAWSGGRMNTEAFF.

The chain uses TRBV29-1 and TRBJ2-7, with 9 bases matching TRBD2. CDR1 SQVTM and CDR2 ANQGSEA come from the germline V gene. The CDR3 spans 15 residues. Losses at the gene ends were 4 bases for V and 7 bases for J; bases not matched to a gene: 14. CDR3: CSVVQVPGLALEQYF. In nucleotides, the CDR3 is TGCAGCGTTGTTCAGGTACCGGGACTAGCATTGGAGCAGTACTTC.

This clone ranks as medium-sized. The V call is TRBV7-8, the J call TRBJ2-1; D gene unclear. The CDR3 is 15 amino acids. Germline V lookup: CDR1 SGHVS, CDR2 FQNEAQ. V dropped 1 base and J dropped 1 base, with 8 bases sitting between them. DNA for the CDR3: TGTGCCAGCAGCTTAGGGGGTGTGTCCTACAATGAGCAGTTCTTC. It encodes CASSLGGVSYNEQFF.

A single count supports this clone. V is TRBV5-4 and J is TRBJ2-1; D possibly corresponds to TRBD1 (6 bases). Germline V gives CDR1 SGHNT, CDR2 YYREEE (reference sequence). Trimming took off 3 bases at V and 4 bases at J, with 8 bases between the two ends. The CDR3 loop spans 13 amino acids. CDR3 loop: CASSSGQYNEQFF. The CDR3 DNA is TGTGCCAGCAGCTCCGGACAGTACAATGAGCAGTTCTTC.

The CDR3 protein is CASSQGLAGLQETQYF. The CDR3 DNA follows: TGCGCCAGCAGCCAGGGACTAGCGGGGCTCCAAGAGACCCAGTACTTC. This sequence joins TRBV5-1 and TRBJ2-5; 13 bases map to TRBD2. Trimming took 4 bases from V and 1 from J; bases not matched to a gene: 4. The V gene's germline CDR1 is SGHRS and CDR2 YFSETQ. The length of the CDR3 is 16 residues.

This clone was counted only a few times. The chain couples TRBV14 to TRBJ2-3; a weak D match, TRBD1 (5 bases). The CDR3 loop spans 15 amino acids. Trimming removed 2 bases at V and 3 bases at J, with 12 bases between. Per the germline V gene, CDR1 is SGHDN and CDR2 is FVKESK. In DNA, the CDR3 is TGTGCCAGCAGCCAATTAGCTCAGGGAACAGATACGCAGTATTTT. It translates to CASSQLAQGTDTQYF.

This chain connects TRBV9 to TRBJ1-4; D remains ambiguous. The CDR3 extends over 15 amino acids. The V and J ends lost 3 bases and 0 bases respectively, with 9 bases between them. CDR1 is SGDLS and CDR2 is YYNGEE in the germline V gene. DNA for the CDR3: TGTGCCAGCAGCGAACAGACTTCAACTAATGAAAAACTGTTTTTT. Translated: CASSEQTSTNEKLFF.

Only a few counts were recorded for this clone. J is TRBJ1-1 and V is TRBV15; D call uncertain. This CDR3 is built from 14 residues. V was cut by 3 bases and J by 5 bases, with 13 bases left in between. In germline, CDR1 is LNHNV, CDR2 YYDKDF (reference sequence). In DNA, the CDR3 is TGTGCCACCAGCAGGCGAGAGCGGGGAACTGAAGCTTTCTTT. Residues: CATSRRERGTEAFF.

The V and J genes are TRBV7-9 and TRBJ1-2; no clear D gene. Germline V lookup: CDR1 SEHNR, CDR2 FQNEAQ (reference sequence). V was trimmed by 5 bases and J by 7 bases, leaving 14 bases between them. This CDR3 region has 13 residues. CDR3 coding DNA: TGTGCCAGCAGCCGAATGGCCGGGTCTGGCTACACCTTC. Its protein product is CASSRMAGSGYTF.

This clone was recorded only once. V gene TRBV20-1 combines with J gene TRBJ2-1; D is ambiguous. CDR3 length: 11 residues. V lost 2 bases, J lost 7 bases, and 6 bases lay in between. Germline V gene data show CDR1 as DFQATT and CDR2 as SNEGSKA (reference sequence). CDR3 loop: CSARRLNEQFF. In DNA form, the CDR3 reads TGCAGTGCTAGAAGGTTGAATGAGCAGTTCTTC.

The chain combines TRBV7-9 with TRBJ2-5; no reliable D call. The J call may be faulty, since TRBJ2-7 better matches the DNA end. The CDR3 is 12 residues long. The germline CDR1 and CDR2 sequences are SEHNR and FQNEAQ (reference sequence). As DNA, the CDR3 is TGTGCCAGCAGCTTAACGAGCTACGAGCAGTACTTC. The encoded protein is CASSLTSYEQYF.

The sample holds a few counts of this clone. The chain is built from TRBV5-1 and TRBJ1-5, with D possibly TRBD1 on 5 matching bases. The CDR3 covers 15 residues. V shed 0 bases and J shed 3 bases, with 10 bases lying between them. Germline lookup yields CDR1 SGHRS and CDR2 YFSETQ. The CDR3 is CASSLGGLINQPQHF. CDR3 coding DNA: TGCGCCAGCAGCTTGGGGGGACTGATCAATCAGCCCCAGCATTTT.

The DNA of the CDR3 is TGTGCCAGCAGCCATAGTGACGGGACCCATACGCAGTATTTT. Encoded protein: CASSHSDGTHTQYF. The chain joins TRBV11-2 to TRBJ2-3, with D perhaps assigned TRBD1 or TRBD2 (5 bases each). The CDR3 contains 14 residues. Looked up from germline, CDR1 is SGHAT and CDR2 is FQNNGV. Trimming removed 5 bases from V and 7 bases from J, with 16 bases in between.

This chain links TRBV30 with TRBJ1-6; D is uncertain. V gave up 8 bases and J gave up 0 bases, with 14 bases separating them. CDR1 is GTSNPN, CDR2 SVGIG, per germline (reference sequence). This CDR3 comprises 15 residues. The chain's CDR3 is CALVEGSSYNSPLHF. DNA of the CDR3: TGTGCCCTCGTAGAGGGAAGCTCCTATAATTCACCCCTCCACTTT.

V gene TRBV20-1 combines with J gene TRBJ2-1; D is ambiguous. V gave up 6 bases and J gave up 4 bases, with 7 bases separating them. This CDR3 has 11 residues. The V gene's germline CDR1 is DFQATT and CDR2 SNEGSKA (reference sequence). This CDR3 reads CSAAPYNEQFF. CDR3 bases: TGCAGTGCAGCCCCTTACAATGAGCAGTTCTTC.

The genes are TRBV19 and TRBJ2-7; tentative D call: TRBD1 (6 bases). V shed 3 bases and J shed 7 bases, with 19 bases lying between them. Germline V gene sequence: CDR1 LNHDA, CDR2 SQIVND (reference sequence). The CDR3 runs 15 residues. The CDR3 DNA is TGTGCCAGTAGTATGAATGTGGCCCTTGACAGGGAGCAGTACTTC. This translates into CASSMNVALDREQYF.

V usage is TRBV5-6 and J usage is TRBJ2-2, with D perhaps TRBD2 (6 bases). V was cut by 5 bases and J by 2 bases, with 13 bases left in between. The CDR3 spans 15 residues. Germline values: CDR1 SGHDT, CDR2 YYEEEE. CDR3: CASSLPGTNTGELFF. CDR3 sequence (DNA): TGTGCCAGCAGTTTACCCGGGACTAACACCGGGGAGCTGTTTTTT.

V usage is TRBV27 and J usage is TRBJ2-1; D is unresolved. Germline assignment: CDR1 MNHEY and CDR2 SMNVEV (reference sequence). V lost 0 bases to trimming and J lost 8 bases, with 8 bases between them. CDR3 length equals 13 residues. CDR3 sequence: CASSLSSKDEQFF. The CDR3, as DNA: TGTGCCAGCAGTTTATCGTCGAAGGATGAGCAGTTCTTC.

The rearrangement uses TRBV9 and TRBJ2-7, with 9 positions matching TRBD1. There are 16 residues in the CDR3. CDR1 is SGDLS and CDR2 is YYNGEE in the germline V gene. J lost 5 bases, V lost 4 bases, and 13 bases had no gene match. The CDR3, as DNA: TGTGCCAGCAGCCTCAGACTGGACAGGGGTAGGGACGAGCAGTACTTC. Its translation is CASSLRLDRGRDEQYF.

The CDR3 DNA sequence: TGTGCCAGCAGCAGAATTTCCGGAACCCTCGGGGAGCAGTACTTC. This sequence encodes CASSRISGTLGEQYF. This sequence joins TRBV7-9 and TRBJ2-7; no definite D call. The V end lost 5 bases, the J end lost 7 bases, and 21 bases lay between the germline ends. The CDR3 covers 15 residues. Germline lookup yields CDR1 SEHNR and CDR2 FQNEAQ (reference sequence).

J is TRBJ2-7 and V is TRBV28; the D gene is possibly TRBD2 (5 bases). V dropped 6 bases and J dropped 4 bases, with 16 bases sitting between them. Germline lookup yields CDR1 MDHEN and CDR2 SYDVKM. The CDR3 loop spans 14 amino acids. As DNA, the CDR3 is TGTGCCAGCAGCCTGGTGGGAGTACGGTACGAGCAGTACTTC. Protein sequence: CASSLVGVRYEQYF.